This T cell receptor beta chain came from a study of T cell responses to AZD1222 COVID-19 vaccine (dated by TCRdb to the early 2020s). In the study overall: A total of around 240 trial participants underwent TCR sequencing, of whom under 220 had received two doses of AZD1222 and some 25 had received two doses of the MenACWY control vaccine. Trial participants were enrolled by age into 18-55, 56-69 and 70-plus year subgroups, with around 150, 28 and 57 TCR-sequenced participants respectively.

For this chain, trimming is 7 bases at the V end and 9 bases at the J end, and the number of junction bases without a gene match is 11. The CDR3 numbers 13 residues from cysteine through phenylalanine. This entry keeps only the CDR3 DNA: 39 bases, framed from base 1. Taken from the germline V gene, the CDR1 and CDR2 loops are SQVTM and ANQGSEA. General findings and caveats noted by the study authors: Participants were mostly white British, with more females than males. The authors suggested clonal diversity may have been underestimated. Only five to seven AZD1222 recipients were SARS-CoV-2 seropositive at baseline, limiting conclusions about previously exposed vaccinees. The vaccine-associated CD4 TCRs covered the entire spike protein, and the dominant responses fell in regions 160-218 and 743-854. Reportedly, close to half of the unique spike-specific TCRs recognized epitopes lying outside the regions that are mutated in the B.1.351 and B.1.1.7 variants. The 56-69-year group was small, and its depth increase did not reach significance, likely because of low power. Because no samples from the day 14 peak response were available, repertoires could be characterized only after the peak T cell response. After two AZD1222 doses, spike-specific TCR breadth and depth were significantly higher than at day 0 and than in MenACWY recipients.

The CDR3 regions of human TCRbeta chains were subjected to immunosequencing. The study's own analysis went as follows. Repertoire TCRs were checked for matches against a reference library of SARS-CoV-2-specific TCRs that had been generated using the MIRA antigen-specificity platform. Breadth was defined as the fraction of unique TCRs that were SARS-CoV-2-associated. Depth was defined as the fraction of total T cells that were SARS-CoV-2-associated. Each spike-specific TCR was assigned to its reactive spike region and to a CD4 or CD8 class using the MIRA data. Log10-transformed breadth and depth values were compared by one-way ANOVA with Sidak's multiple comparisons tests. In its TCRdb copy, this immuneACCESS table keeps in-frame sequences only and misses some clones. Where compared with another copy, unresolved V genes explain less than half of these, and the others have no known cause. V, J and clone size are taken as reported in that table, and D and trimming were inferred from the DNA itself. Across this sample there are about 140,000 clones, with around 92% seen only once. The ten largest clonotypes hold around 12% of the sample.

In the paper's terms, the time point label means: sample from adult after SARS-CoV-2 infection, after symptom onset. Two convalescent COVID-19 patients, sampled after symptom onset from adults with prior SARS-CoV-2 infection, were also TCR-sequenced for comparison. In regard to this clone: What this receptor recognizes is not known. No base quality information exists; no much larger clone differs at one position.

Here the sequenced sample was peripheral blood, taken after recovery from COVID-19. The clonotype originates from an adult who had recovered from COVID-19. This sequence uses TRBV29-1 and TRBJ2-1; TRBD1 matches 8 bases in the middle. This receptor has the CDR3 CSGNQGAEGEQFF. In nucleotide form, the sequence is TGCAGCGGAAATCAGGGGGCGGAGGGTGAGCAGTTCTTC.